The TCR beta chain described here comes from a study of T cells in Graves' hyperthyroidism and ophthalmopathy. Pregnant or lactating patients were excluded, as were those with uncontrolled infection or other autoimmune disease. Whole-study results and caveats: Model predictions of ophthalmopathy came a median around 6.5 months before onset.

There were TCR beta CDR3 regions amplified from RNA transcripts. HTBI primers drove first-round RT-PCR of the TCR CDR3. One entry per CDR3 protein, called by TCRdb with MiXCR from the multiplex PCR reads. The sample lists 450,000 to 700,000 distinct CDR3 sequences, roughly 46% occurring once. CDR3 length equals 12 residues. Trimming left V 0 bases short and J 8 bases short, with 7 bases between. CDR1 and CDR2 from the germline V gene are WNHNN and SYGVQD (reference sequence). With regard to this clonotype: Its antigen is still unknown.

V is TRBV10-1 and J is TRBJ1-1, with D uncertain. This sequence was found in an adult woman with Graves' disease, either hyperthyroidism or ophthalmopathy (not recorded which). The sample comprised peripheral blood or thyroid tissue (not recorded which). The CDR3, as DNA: TGCGCCAGCAGTGAGTCGGGAGGGGAAGCTTTCTTT. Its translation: CASSESGGEAFF.